The 9 T cell receptor beta chains reported below all come from one sample, sequenced in a study of shared clonotypes between healthy human individuals. Sequenced by immunoSEQ multiplex PCR; TCRdb stores in-frame clones only, minus some. The data show around 2,000,000 clones, with approximately 95% seen just once and 0.1% to 0.15% held by the top ten. Sequenced input: naive CD4+ T cells sorted from blood. The sample's subset: CD45RA+ positively selected. Every receptor here comes from a man younger than 35 in good health.

The chain has TRBV5-1 and TRBJ2-7; D is undetermined. This CDR3 is 14 amino acids long. The germline CDR1 and CDR2 sequences are SGHRS and YFSETQ. V was cut by 0 bases and J by 0 bases, with 7 bases left in between. CDR3 DNA sequence: TGCGCCAGCAGCTTGGCACCTCTCTCCTACGAGCAGTACTTC. Its translation is CASSLAPLSYEQYF. The variable domain in full, completed from reference TRBV5-1 and TRBJ2-7, reads KAGVTQTPRYLIKTRGQQVTLSCSPISGHRSVSWYQQTPGQGLQFLFEYFSETQRNKGNFPGRFSGRQFSNSRSEMNVSTLELGDSALYLCASSLAPLSYEQYFGPGTRLTVT.

V usage is TRBV10-3 and J usage is TRBJ2-1, with D uncertain. CDR3 length: 16 amino acids. V lost 0 bases to trimming and J lost 2 bases, with 11 bases between them. Germline CDR1 and CDR2: ENHRY and SYGVKD. The CDR3 DNA reads as TGTGCCATCAGTGAGTCGGAAGGCTTAGCCTACAATGAGCAGTTCTTC. Translation: CAISESEGLAYNEQFF.

The V call is TRBV2, the J call TRBJ2-7, with D perhaps TRBD1 or TRBD2 (5 bases each). The CDR3 runs 15 residues. Germline CDR1 and CDR2: SNHLY and FYNNEI. V lost 6 bases to trimming and J lost 0 bases, with 15 bases between them. The CDR3, as DNA: TGTGCCAGCAGCGCTGACTTGGGGGTCTCCTACGAGCAGTACTTC. It translates to CASSADLGVSYEQYF.

The genes are TRBV30 and TRBJ2-4, with 9 nucleotides matching TRBD1. The CDR3 totals 16 residues. Germline CDR1 is GTSNPN and CDR2 is SVGIG (reference sequence). The V and J ends lost 3 bases and 4 bases, in that order; junction bases with no gene match: 10. The DNA of the CDR3 is TGTGCCTGGAGGAAACAGGGGGCTAATGGGAAAAACATTCAGTACTTC. Amino acids: CAWRKQGANGKNIQYF.

This clone was observed a handful of times. The same CDR3 arises from other DNA sequences in this sample as well. The chain has TRBV6-5 and TRBJ1-4; the D is unclear. Between the trimmed V and J ends, which lost 2 bases and 0 bases, there was a span of 10 bases. Looked up from germline, CDR1 is MNHEY and CDR2 is SVGAGI. There are 16 residues in the CDR3. For the CDR3, the DNA is TGTGCCAGCAGTTACGGTTGGGGAGCAACTAATGAAAAACTGTTTTTT. Its protein is CASSYGWGATNEKLFF.

The chain uses TRBV19 and TRBJ1-2; 9 bases are shared with TRBD1. Trimming took 10 bases from V and 6 from J; bases not matched to a gene: 15. The CDR3 has 15 amino acids. Per germline, CDR1 LNHDA and CDR2 SQIVND (reference sequence). CDR3 protein: CATEPNRGLGDGYTF. Written as DNA, the CDR3 is TGTGCCACCGAACCCAACAGGGGGCTCGGAGATGGCTACACCTTC.

DNA of the CDR3: TGCGCCAGCAGCTTGAGGTCAGGGAGGGATCAGCCCCAGCATTTT. Its translation is CASSLRSGRDQPQHF. This chain uses TRBV5-1 with TRBJ1-5; TRBD1 is a possible D gene (5 bases). CDR3 length equals 15 residues. Germline V CDR1 and CDR2: SGHRS, YFSETQ. Trimming left V 1 base short and J 5 bases short, with 13 bases between.

This sequence joins TRBV10-3 and TRBJ2-1, with 7 bases fitting TRBD2. The V gene's germline CDR1 is ENHRY and CDR2 SYGVKD. The CDR3 covers 14 residues. Unmatched junction bases numbered 2, after V lost 5 bases and J lost 1 base. CDR3 nucleotide sequence: TGTGCCATCAGTAATAGCGGGTCCTACAATGAGCAGTTCTTC. This gives the protein CAISNSGSYNEQFF.

This chain connects TRBV10-3 to TRBJ2-7, with D perhaps matching TRBD1 or TRBD2 (5 bases each). With 11 bases removed from V and 0 bases from J, the gap between germline ends came to 20 bases. The CDR3 is 15 residues long. The V gene's germline CDR1 is ENHRY and CDR2 SYGVKD. CDR3 region: CAAGDFPGNSYEQYF. In nucleotides, the CDR3 is TGTGCCGCCGGGGATTTCCCAGGGAACTCCTACGAGCAGTACTTC.